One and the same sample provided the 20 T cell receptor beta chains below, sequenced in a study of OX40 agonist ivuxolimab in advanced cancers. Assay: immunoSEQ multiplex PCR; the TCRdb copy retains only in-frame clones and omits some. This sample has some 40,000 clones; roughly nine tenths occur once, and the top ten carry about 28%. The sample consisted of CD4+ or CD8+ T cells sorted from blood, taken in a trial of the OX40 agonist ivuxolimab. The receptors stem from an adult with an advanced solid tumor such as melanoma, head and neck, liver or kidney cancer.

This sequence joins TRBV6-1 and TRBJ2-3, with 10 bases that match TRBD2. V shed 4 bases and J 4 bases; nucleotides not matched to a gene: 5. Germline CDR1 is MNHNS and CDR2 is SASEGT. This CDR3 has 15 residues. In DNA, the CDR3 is TGTGCCAGCAGTGTGGGACTAGCGTCAGCAGATACGCAGTATTTT. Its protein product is CASSVGLASADTQYF.

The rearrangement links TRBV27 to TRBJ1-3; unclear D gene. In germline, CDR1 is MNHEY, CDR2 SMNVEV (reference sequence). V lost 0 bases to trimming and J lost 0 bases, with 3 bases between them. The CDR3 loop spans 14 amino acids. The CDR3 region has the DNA TGTGCCAGCAGTTTATCGGACTCTGGAAACACCATATATTTT. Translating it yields CASSLSDSGNTIYF.

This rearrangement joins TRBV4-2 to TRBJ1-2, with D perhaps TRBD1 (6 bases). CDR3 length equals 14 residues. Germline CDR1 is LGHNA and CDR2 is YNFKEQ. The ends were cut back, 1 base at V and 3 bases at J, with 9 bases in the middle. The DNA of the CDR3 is TGTGCCAGCAGCCAAGCCGCAGGGGACTATGGCTACACCTTC. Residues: CASSQAAGDYGYTF.

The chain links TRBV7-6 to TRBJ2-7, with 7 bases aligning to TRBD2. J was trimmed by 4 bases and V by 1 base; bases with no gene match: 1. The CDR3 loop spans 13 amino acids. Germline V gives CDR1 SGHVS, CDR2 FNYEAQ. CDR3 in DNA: TGTGCCAGCAGCTTAGGGGGGGGGTACGAGCAGTACTTC. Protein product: CASSLGGGYEQYF.

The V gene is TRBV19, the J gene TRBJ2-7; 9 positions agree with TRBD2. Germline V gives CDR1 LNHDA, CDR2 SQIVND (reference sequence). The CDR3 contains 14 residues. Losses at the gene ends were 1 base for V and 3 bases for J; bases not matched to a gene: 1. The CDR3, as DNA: TGTGCCAGTAGTATAGCTAGCGGGGACTACGAGCAGTACTTC. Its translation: CASSIASGDYEQYF.

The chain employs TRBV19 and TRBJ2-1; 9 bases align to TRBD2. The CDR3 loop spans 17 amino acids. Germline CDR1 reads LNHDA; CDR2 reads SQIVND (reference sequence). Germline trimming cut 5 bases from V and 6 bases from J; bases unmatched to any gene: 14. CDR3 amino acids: CASSLTLWREGLNEQFF. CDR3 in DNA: TGTGCCAGTAGTCTCACCCTCTGGCGGGAGGGCCTCAATGAGCAGTTCTTC.

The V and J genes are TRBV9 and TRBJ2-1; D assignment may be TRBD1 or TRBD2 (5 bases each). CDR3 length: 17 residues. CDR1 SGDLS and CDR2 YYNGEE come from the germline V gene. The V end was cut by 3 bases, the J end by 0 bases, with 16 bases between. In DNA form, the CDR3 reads TGTGCCAGCAGCGATTCCGGGACGGCGAGCTCCTACAATGAGCAGTTCTTC. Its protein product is CASSDSGTASSYNEQFF. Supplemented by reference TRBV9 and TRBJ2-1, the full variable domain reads DSGVTQTPKHLITATGQRVTLRCSPRSGDLSVYWYQQSLDQGLQFLIQYYNGEERAKGNILERFSAQQFPDLHSELNLSSLELGDSALYFCASSDSGTASSYNEQFFGPGTRLTVL.

The CDR3 is CASSSGLASNEQFF. DNA for the CDR3: TGTGCCAGCAGCTCAGGACTAGCTTCCAATGAGCAGTTCTTC. This chain links TRBV7-2 with TRBJ2-1, with 8 bases that match TRBD2. The trim removed 4 bases at V and 6 bases at J, leaving 5 bases unmatched. Germline loops: CDR1 SGHTA, CDR2 FQGNSA. The CDR3 is 14 residues long.

The CDR3 is CASSVELAGVTEQFF. The CDR3, as DNA: TGTGCCAGCAGCGTAGAACTAGCGGGAGTAACTGAGCAGTTCTTC. The genes are TRBV9 and TRBJ2-1; TRBD2 matches 11 bases. Germline trimming cut 0 bases from V and 9 bases from J; bases unmatched to any gene: 5. The CDR3 covers 15 residues. Germline-derived CDR1 and CDR2 are SGDLS and YYNGEE. Full variable domain (rest looked up from reference TRBV9 and TRBJ2-1): DSGVTQTPKHLITATGQRVTLRCSPRSGDLSVYWYQQSLDQGLQFLIQYYNGEERAKGNILERFSAQQFPDLHSELNLSSLELGDSALYFCASSVELAGVTEQFFGPGTRLTVL.

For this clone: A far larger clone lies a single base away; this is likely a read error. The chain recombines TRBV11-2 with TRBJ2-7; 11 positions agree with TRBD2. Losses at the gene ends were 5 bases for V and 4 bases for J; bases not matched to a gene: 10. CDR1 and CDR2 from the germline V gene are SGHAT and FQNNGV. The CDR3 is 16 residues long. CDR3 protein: CASSRSGRGSGYEQYF. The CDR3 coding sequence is TGTGCCAGCAGCCGTAGCGGGAGGGGGTCGGGGTACGAGCAGTACTTC.

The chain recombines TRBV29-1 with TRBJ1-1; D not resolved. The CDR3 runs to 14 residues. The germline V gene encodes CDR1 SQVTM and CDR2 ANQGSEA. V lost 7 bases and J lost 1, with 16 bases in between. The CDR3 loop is CSAPPLGPNTEAFF. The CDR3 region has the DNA TGCAGCGCCCCTCCCTTAGGGCCGAACACTGAAGCTTTCTTT.

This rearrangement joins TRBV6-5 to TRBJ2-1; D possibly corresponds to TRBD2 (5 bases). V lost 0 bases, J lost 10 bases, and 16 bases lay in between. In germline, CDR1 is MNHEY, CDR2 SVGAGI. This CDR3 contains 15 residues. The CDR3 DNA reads TGTGCCAGCAGTTACTCACCTCTAGGTCGGGGAGAGCAGTTCTTC. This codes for CASSYSPLGRGEQFF.

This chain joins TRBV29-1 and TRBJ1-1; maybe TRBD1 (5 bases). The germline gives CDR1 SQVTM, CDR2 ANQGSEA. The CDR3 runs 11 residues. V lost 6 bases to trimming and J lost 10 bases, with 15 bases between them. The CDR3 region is CSVRGGTSAFF. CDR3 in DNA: TGCAGCGTACGGGGCGGGACCTCAGCTTTCTTT.

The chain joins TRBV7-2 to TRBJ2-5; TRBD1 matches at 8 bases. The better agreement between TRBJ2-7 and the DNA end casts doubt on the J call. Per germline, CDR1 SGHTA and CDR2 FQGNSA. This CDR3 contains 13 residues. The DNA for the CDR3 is TGTGCCAGCAGCTTGACAGGGGCCTACGAGCAGTACTTC. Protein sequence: CASSLTGAYEQYF.

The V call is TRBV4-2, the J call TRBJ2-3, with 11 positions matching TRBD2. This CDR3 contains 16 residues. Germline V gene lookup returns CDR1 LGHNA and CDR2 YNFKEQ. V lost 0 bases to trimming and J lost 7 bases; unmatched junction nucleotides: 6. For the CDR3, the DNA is TGTGCCAGCAGCCAAGATTTAGCGGGAGGGCCGAATACGCAGTATTTT. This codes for CASSQDLAGGPNTQYF.

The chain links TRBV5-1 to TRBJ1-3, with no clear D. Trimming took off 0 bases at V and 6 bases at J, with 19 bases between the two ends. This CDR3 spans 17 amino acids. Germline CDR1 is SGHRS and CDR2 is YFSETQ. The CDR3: CASSLVRAKTMVNTIYF. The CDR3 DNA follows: TGCGCCAGCAGCTTGGTAAGGGCCAAGACCATGGTAAACACCATATATTTT.

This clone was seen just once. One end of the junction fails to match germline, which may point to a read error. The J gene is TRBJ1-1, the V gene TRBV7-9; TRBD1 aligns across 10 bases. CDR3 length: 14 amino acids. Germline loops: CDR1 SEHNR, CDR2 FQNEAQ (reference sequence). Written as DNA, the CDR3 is TGCGCCAGCAGCCAGGGGACAGGGGCTACTGAAGCTTTCTTT. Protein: CASSQGTGATEAFF.

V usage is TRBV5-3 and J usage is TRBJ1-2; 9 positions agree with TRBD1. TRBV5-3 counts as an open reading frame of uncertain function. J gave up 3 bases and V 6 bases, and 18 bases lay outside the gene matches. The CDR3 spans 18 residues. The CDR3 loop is CARTSIYRGQNLYYGYTF. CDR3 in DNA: TGTGCCAGAACCTCGATCTACAGGGGGCAAAACTTGTACTATGGCTACACCTTC.

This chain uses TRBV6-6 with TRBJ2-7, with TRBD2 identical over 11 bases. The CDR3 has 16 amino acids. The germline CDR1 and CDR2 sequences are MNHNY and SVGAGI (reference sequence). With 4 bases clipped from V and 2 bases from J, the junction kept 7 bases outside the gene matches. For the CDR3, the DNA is TGTGCCAGCAGTTTTGGACTAGCGGGTTCTACCTACGAGCAGTACTTC. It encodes CASSFGLAGSTYEQYF.

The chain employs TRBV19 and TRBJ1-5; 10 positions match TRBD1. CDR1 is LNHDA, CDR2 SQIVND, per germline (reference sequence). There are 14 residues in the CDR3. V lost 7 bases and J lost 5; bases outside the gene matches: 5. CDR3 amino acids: CASNPDRGDQPQHF. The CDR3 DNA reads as TGTGCCAGTAACCCGGACAGGGGGGATCAGCCCCAGCATTTT.